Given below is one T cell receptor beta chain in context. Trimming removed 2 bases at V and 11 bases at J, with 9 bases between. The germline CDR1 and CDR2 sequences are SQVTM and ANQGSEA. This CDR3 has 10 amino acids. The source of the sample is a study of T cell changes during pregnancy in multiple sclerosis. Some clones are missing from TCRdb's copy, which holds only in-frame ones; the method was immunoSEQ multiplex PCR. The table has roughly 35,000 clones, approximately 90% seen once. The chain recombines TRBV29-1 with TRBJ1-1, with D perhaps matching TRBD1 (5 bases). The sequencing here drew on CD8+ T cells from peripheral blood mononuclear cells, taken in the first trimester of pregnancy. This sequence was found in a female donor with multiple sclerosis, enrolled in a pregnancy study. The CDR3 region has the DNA TGCAGCGTTGAAATCAGGGATGCTTTCTTT. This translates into CSVEIRDAFF.